The next 31 T cell receptor beta chains were all read from a single sample in a study of T-cell reconstitution after alpha-beta-depleted transplantation in children. The TCRbeta library was prepared with unique molecular identifiers. Using its own MiXCR run on the PCR reads, TCRdb lists one record per CDR3 protein. The repertoire includes roughly 500,000 distinct CDR3 sequences, around a third of them detected once, and 2% to 2.5% sits in the top ten. The sequencing here drew on PBMCs from the stem cell graft donor, taken from the stem cell graft. The receptors come from a human donor who donated a stem cell graft to a child with aplastic anemia.

The rearrangement links TRBV20-1 to TRBJ1-2; 8 bases map to TRBD1. Germline V gene lookup returns CDR1 DFQATT and CDR2 SNEGSKA (reference sequence). With V trimmed by 5 bases and J by 8 bases, 10 bases remained unmatched. There are 13 residues in the CDR3. CDR3 in amino acids: CSAQLQGAQGYTF. CDR3 DNA: TGCAGTGCTCAGCTTCAGGGGGCGCAAGGCTACACCTTC.

The chain joins TRBV7-2 to TRBJ2-1, with D possibly TRBD1 on 6 matching bases. Trimming removed 7 bases at V and 3 bases at J, with 19 bases between. The CDR3 is 16 residues long. CDR1 and CDR2 from the germline V gene are SGHTA and FQGNSA. The CDR3 loop reads CASTQNRATVYNEQFF. The CDR3 coding sequence is TGTGCCAGCACCCAAAACAGGGCTACAGTCTACAATGAGCAGTTCTTC.

This chain connects TRBV19 to TRBJ1-1, with D unclear. V was cut by 7 bases and J by 5 bases, with 8 bases left in between. CDR1 LNHDA and CDR2 SQIVND come from the germline V gene (reference sequence). CDR3 length: 11 residues. The CDR3 DNA reads TGTGCCAGTATTACGGCAACTGAAGCTTTCTTT. It is translated as CASITATEAFF. Together with reference TRBV19 and TRBJ1-1, the CDR3 gives the full variable domain: DGGITQSPKYLFRKEGQNVTLSCEQNLNHDAMYWYRQDPGQGLRLIYYSQIVNDFQKGDIAEGYSVSREKKESFPLTVTSAQKNPTAFYLCASITATEAFFGQGTRLTVV.

This clonotype was seen only a few times. V and J are TRBV5-1 and TRBJ2-7; D tentatively reads TRBD1 or TRBD2 (6 bases each). The CDR3 is made up of 15 amino acids. Trimming took off 0 bases at V and 3 bases at J, with 13 bases between the two ends. Germline V CDR1 and CDR2: SGHRS, YFSETQ. The CDR3 loop is CASSLAAGEDYEQYF. CDR3 in DNA: TGCGCCAGCAGCTTGGCAGCAGGGGAGGACTACGAGCAGTACTTC.

The rearrangement uses TRBV20-1 and TRBJ2-4; D is possibly TRBD1 (5 bases). This CDR3 region has 12 residues. Trimming cost V 2 bases and J 7 bases, with 9 bases left between them. The germline V gene has CDR1 DFQATT and CDR2 SNEGSKA (reference sequence). DNA of the CDR3: TGCAGTGCTAGACAGGGTGGGAACATTCAGTACTTC. This encodes CSARQGGNIQYF.

This clonotype was seen a few times. The V call is TRBV20-1, the J call TRBJ2-7; D perhaps matches TRBD1 (5 bases). The CDR3 spans 15 residues. CDR1 DFQATT and CDR2 SNEGSKA come from the germline V gene (reference sequence). The V gene lost 0 bases and the J gene lost 3 bases, with 15 bases spanning the gap. The CDR3 coding sequence is TGCAGTGCTAGAGATGAAAATACAGGTTACTACGAGCAGTACTTC. This translates into CSARDENTGYYEQYF.

This clonotype was counted only a few times. This chain links TRBV7-2 with TRBJ2-7, with TRBD2 matching over 9 bases. Germline assignment: CDR1 SGHTA and CDR2 FQGNSA. The CDR3 has 13 residues. The ends lost 5 bases at V and 3 bases at J; junction bases unmatched: 2. Here the CDR3 reads CASSTSGLYEQYV. The CDR3, as DNA: TGTGCCAGCAGCACTAGCGGGCTCTACGAGCAGTACGTC.

V gene TRBV29-1 combines with J gene TRBJ2-5; TRBD2 matches 8 bases. CDR1 and CDR2 (germline): SQVTM, ANQGSEA. V lost 8 bases, J lost 5 bases, and 7 bases stayed unmatched. This CDR3 is 12 amino acids long. The CDR3 bases are TGCAGCTCGGGACTAGGTGGGGAGACCCAGTACTTC. Its protein product is CSSGLGGETQYF.

The genes are TRBV11-2 and TRBJ2-1; D remains ambiguous. Per the germline V gene, CDR1 is SGHAT and CDR2 is FQNNGV. V dropped 10 bases and J dropped 4 bases, with 8 bases sitting between them. The CDR3 consists of 11 residues. This chain's CDR3 is CATVVYNEQFF. CDR3 nucleotide sequence: TGTGCCACGGTAGTTTACAATGAGCAGTTCTTC.

CDR3 sequence (DNA): TGTGCCAGCAGCTCGCTAGCGGGAGGGCCGCGTTACAATGAGCAGTTCTTC. Translating gives CASSSLAGGPRYNEQFF. The chain joins TRBV7-2 to TRBJ2-1; 12 bases are a match to TRBD2. This CDR3 has 17 amino acids. Germline V CDR1 and CDR2: SGHTA, FQGNSA. Trimming at V came to 4 bases and at J to 4 bases, leaving 8 bases not matched to a gene.

This chain links TRBV10-3 with TRBJ2-7, with D hard to call. The CDR3 loop spans 15 amino acids. Per germline, CDR1 ENHRY and CDR2 SYGVKD. V lost 6 bases and J 0 bases, leaving 15 bases between the germline ends. The chain's CDR3 is CAIRPSSSDSYEQYF. The DNA for the CDR3 is TGTGCCATCAGGCCTTCGAGCTCCGACTCCTACGAGCAGTACTTC.

This clonotype was detected a few times. The genes are TRBV30 and TRBJ1-2; the D is unclear. Germline CDR1 is GTSNPN and CDR2 is SVGIG (reference sequence). With 0 bases removed from V and 7 bases from J, the gap between germline ends came to 9 bases. There are 12 residues in the CDR3. This CDR3 is CAWSVLTLGYTF. The CDR3 DNA is TGTGCCTGGAGTGTCCTGACTCTTGGCTACACCTTC.

This clonotype was detected a few times. The V and J genes are TRBV4-1 and TRBJ2-1, with 7 bases that match TRBD2. Germline V gene lookup returns CDR1 MGHRA and CDR2 YSYEKL. The CDR3 is 17 amino acids. The trim removed 0 bases at V and 4 bases at J, leaving 9 bases unmatched. DNA for the CDR3: TGCGCCAGCAGCCAAGAGACGGGAGGCCCGTATTACAATGAGCAGTTCTTC. Translated, it gives CASSQETGGPYYNEQFF.

The V and J genes are TRBV30 and TRBJ2-1; D uncertain. Deletions cut 1 base from V and 5 bases from J, with 3 bases between. Germline V gives CDR1 GTSNPN, CDR2 SVGIG (reference sequence). The length of the CDR3 is 11 residues. The CDR3 is CAWSGNNEQFF. For the CDR3, the DNA is TGTGCCTGGAGTGGCAACAATGAGCAGTTCTTC. Using reference TRBV30 and TRBJ2-1 for the parts outside the CDR3, the full variable domain is SQTIHQWPATLVQPVGSPLSLECTVEGTSNPNLYWYRQAAGRGLQLLFYSVGIGQISSEVPQNLSASRPQDRQFILSSKKLLLSDSGFYLCAWSGNNEQFFGPGTRLTVL.

The chain is built from TRBV12-3 or TRBV12-4 and TRBJ1-6, with D hard to call. CDR3 size: 12 residues. V dropped 5 bases and J dropped 9 bases, with 8 bases sitting between them. The CDR3 sequence is CASSEGPSPLHF. In nucleotides, the CDR3 is TGTGCCAGCAGTGAGGGTCCTTCACCCCTCCACTTT.

This clonotype was detected a few times. The rearrangement links TRBV4-3 to TRBJ2-1; no firm D call. V shed 0 bases and J shed 4 bases, with 10 bases lying between them. This CDR3 region has 15 residues. Germline CDR1 is LGHNA and CDR2 is YSLEER. The CDR3 DNA is TGCGCCAGCAGCCAAGAGCTGGGGAATTACAATGAGCAGTTCTTC. Its protein is CASSQELGNYNEQFF.

CDR3 residues: CASSTGHYNYGYTF. The CDR3 DNA follows: TGTGCCAGCAGCACCGGGCACTACAACTATGGCTACACCTTC. The chain couples TRBV6-2 or TRBV6-3 to TRBJ1-2, with unresolved D. The germline V and J ends were trimmed by 6 bases and 2 bases, with 13 bases remaining between them. The CDR3 consists of 14 residues. Germline V CDR1 and CDR2: MNHEY, SVGEGT.

The chain carries TRBV20-1 and TRBJ2-1; 7 bases match TRBD1. The CDR3 covers 15 residues. Germline V gene sequence: CDR1 DFQATT, CDR2 SNEGSKA (reference sequence). Germline trimming cut 6 bases from V and 2 bases from J; bases unmatched to any gene: 10. CDR3 loop: CSAFTRTGTYNEQFF. CDR3 bases: TGCAGTGCCTTTACCCGGACAGGAACCTACAATGAGCAGTTCTTC.

In nucleotides, the CDR3 is TGTGCCAGCAGCTCCCGGACTAGTTCAGGTCATAATACGCAGTATTTT. Amino acids: CASSSRTSSGHNTQYF. This chain uses TRBV5-6 with TRBJ2-3; 7 nucleotides agree with TRBD2. The V gene's germline CDR1 is SGHDT and CDR2 YYEEEE. This CDR3 has 16 amino acids. V lost 3 bases to trimming and J lost 7 bases; unmatched junction nucleotides: 14.

V is TRBV3-1 and J is TRBJ1-5; D call uncertain. The ends were cut back, 6 bases at V and 2 bases at J, with 14 bases in the middle. Germline values: CDR1 LGHDT, CDR2 YNNKEL (reference sequence). CDR3 length: 15 amino acids. CDR3 DNA: TGTGCCAGCAGAGTAGTCAGGTATTGCAATCAGCCCCAGCATTTT. This sequence encodes CASRVVRYCNQPQHF.

This clonotype was picked up a small number of times. The chain has TRBV6-5 and TRBJ2-6, with unresolved D. CDR3 length: 15 residues. V gave up 2 bases and J gave up 2 bases, with 7 bases separating them. Germline assignment: CDR1 MNHEY and CDR2 SVGAGI. The CDR3 sequence: CASSYLGPGANVLTF. Here the CDR3 DNA reads TGTGCCAGCAGTTACCTAGGGCCTGGGGCCAACGTCCTGACTTTC.

The rearrangement links TRBV12-3 or TRBV12-4 to TRBJ2-2, with 10 bases lining up with TRBD2. J lost 1 base, V lost 4 bases, and 0 bases had no gene match. The CDR3 has 15 amino acids. CDR3 in amino acids: CASSSSGRNTGELFF. The DNA for the CDR3 is TGTGCCAGCAGTTCTAGCGGGAGGAACACCGGGGAGCTGTTTTTT.

The J gene is TRBJ2-2, the V gene TRBV6-2 or TRBV6-3; 7 nucleotides line up with TRBD1. The CDR3 runs to 16 residues. Germline V gene lookup returns CDR1 MNHEY and CDR2 SVGEGT. Trimming at V came to 0 bases and at J to 4 bases, leaving 5 bases not matched to a gene. The CDR3 sequence is CASSYSGRGSTGELFF. Written as DNA, the CDR3 is TGTGCCAGCAGTTACTCCGGCAGGGGGTCCACCGGGGAGCTGTTTTTT.

The rearrangement uses TRBV25-1 and TRBJ1-1, with a tentative D call TRBD1 (5 bases). V dropped 6 bases and J dropped 4 bases, with 9 bases sitting between them. This CDR3 spans 12 amino acids. CDR1 and CDR2 (germline): MGHDK, SYGVNS. The CDR3 loop reads CASRITGTEAFF. The DNA for the CDR3 is TGTGCCAGCAGGATAACAGGCACTGAAGCTTTCTTT.

The gene calls are TRBV6-5 and TRBJ2-1; TRBD2 aligns across 10 bases. The length of the CDR3 is 15 residues. J lost 5 bases, V lost 4 bases, and 5 bases had no gene match. Germline CDR1 is MNHEY and CDR2 is SVGAGI. The CDR3 loop reads CASSLSGRGNNEQFF. CDR3 coding DNA: TGTGCCAGCAGTTTAAGCGGGAGGGGGAACAATGAGCAGTTCTTC.

This clonotype has just a few counts. The gene calls are TRBV15 and TRBJ2-3; D is unclear. The CDR3 contains 15 residues. CDR1 is LNHNV, CDR2 YYDKDF, per germline (reference sequence). V gave up 0 bases and J gave up 6 bases, with 13 bases separating them. DNA of the CDR3: TGTGCCACCAGCAGAGATTTACGGGCGCTGGATACGCAGTATTTT. It specifies CATSRDLRALDTQYF. Full variable domain (missing parts from reference TRBV15 and TRBJ2-3): DAMVIQNPRYQVTQFGKPVTLSCSQTLNHNVMYWYQQKSSQAPKLLFHYYDKDFNNEADTPDNFQSRRPNTSFCFLDIRSPGLGDTAMYLCATSRDLRALDTQYFGPGTRLTVL.

The V and J genes are TRBV6-5 and TRBJ2-7, with D tentatively TRBD1 or TRBD2 (6 bases each). The length of the CDR3 is 14 residues. Germline values: CDR1 MNHEY, CDR2 SVGAGI. Between the trimmed V and J ends, which lost 5 bases and 4 bases, there was a span of 15 bases. The CDR3 reads CASSPSKGGYEQYV. The CDR3 bases are TGTGCCAGCAGTCCGAGTAAGGGGGGTTACGAGCAGTACGTC.

This clonotype occurred a few times. This sequence joins TRBV5-1 and TRBJ2-7, with 10 bases identical to TRBD1. Looked up from germline, CDR1 is SGHRS and CDR2 is YFSETQ. Trimming cost V 4 bases and J 2 bases; bases outside gene matches: 3. The CDR3 is made up of 14 amino acids. CDR3 sequence reads: CASSPDRGTYEQYF. The DNA of the CDR3 is TGCGCCAGCAGCCCGGACAGGGGGACCTACGAGCAGTACTTC.

J is TRBJ2-1 and V is TRBV6-1; TRBD2 aligns across 14 bases. J was trimmed by 6 bases and V by 7 bases; bases with no gene match: 11. Germline V lookup: CDR1 MNHNS, CDR2 SASEGT. The CDR3 has 17 residues. Here the CDR3 reads CASTFSPGLAGVNEQFF. The CDR3 coding sequence is TGTGCCAGCACCTTCAGCCCGGGACTAGCGGGAGTCAATGAGCAGTTCTTC.

The J gene is TRBJ2-1, the V gene TRBV29-1; D is unclear. The CDR3 spans 17 residues. The V end was cut by 7 bases, the J end by 2 bases, with 24 bases between. CDR1 SQVTM and CDR2 ANQGSEA come from the germline V gene. The CDR3 reads CSAIQKTYGPTYNEQFF. The CDR3 DNA is TGCAGCGCGATCCAGAAAACGTACGGACCGACCTACAATGAGCAGTTCTTC.

This clonotype was counted ten times or more. V is TRBV20-1 and J is TRBJ2-7, with unresolved D. CDR1 and CDR2 (germline): DFQATT, SNEGSKA (reference sequence). V was trimmed by 3 bases and J by 5 bases, leaving 14 bases between them. The CDR3 sequence is 13 residues long. CDR3 in DNA: TGCAGTGCTAGTTCCCCTCGAACAAACGAGCAGTACTTC. This sequence encodes CSASSPRTNEQYF.